This T cell receptor beta chain was recovered during a study of type 1 regulatory T cells. For the study at large: This in vitro CD4 product, T-allo10, is enriched for Tr1 cells and alloantigen-specific.

Study-level findings and limits: Compared with non-type 1 regulatory T cells, type 1 regulatory T cells showed a more restricted TCR repertoire.

This clonotype was seen many times. Its antigen remains unidentified. TCRdb processed the reads anew with MiXCR; each CDR3 protein has one entry. The table records tens of thousands of distinct CDR3 sequences, around 21% of them present only once. The sequenced material came from cultured type 1 regulatory T (Tr1) cells, either the whole culture or a sorted fraction (not recorded which). The TCR sequence derives from a human donor in good health.

This CDR3 is CSGQLQETQYF. As DNA, the CDR3 is TGCAGTGGACAACTCCAAGAGACCCAGTACTTC. J is TRBJ2-5 and V is TRBV20-1; D uncertain. Germline V gene data show CDR1 as DFQATT and CDR2 as SNEGSKA (reference sequence). V lost 7 bases and J 1 base, leaving 7 bases between the germline ends. This CDR3 has 11 amino acids.